This passage covers 26 T cell receptor beta chains from one sample sequenced in a study of blood T cell repertoires in COVID-19. The protocol was immunoSEQ multiplex PCR, while the TCRdb copy is restricted to in-frame clones and leaves out a portion. The data show about 270,000 clones, about nine tenths seen once. Sequencing input: PBMCs or T cells enriched from blood (not recorded which). The receptors were sampled from a woman in her thirties or forties with acute COVID-19.

The chain couples TRBV18 to TRBJ1-2; TRBD1 agrees at 9 bases. Germline assignment: CDR1 KGHSH and CDR2 LQKENI. This CDR3 is built from 15 residues. Trimming cost V 3 bases and J 6 bases; bases outside gene matches: 8. CDR3 residues: CASSPRTGVRDGYTF. The DNA of the CDR3 is TGTGCCAGCTCACCCAGGACAGGGGTTCGAGATGGCTACACCTTC. The full variable domain, with the rest looked up from reference TRBV18 and TRBJ1-2, is NAGVMQNPRHLVRRRGQEARLRCSPMKGHSHVYWYRQLPEEGLKFMVYLQKENIIDESGMPKERFSAEFPKEGPSILRIQQVVRGDSAAYFCASSPRTGVRDGYTFGSGTRLTVV.

This chain links TRBV5-1 with TRBJ2-7; the D gene is possibly TRBD1 (6 bases). The V gene lost 3 bases and the J gene lost 9 bases, with 13 bases spanning the gap. Per germline, CDR1 SGHRS and CDR2 YFSETQ. CDR3 length: 12 residues. CDR3 region: CASSSHRDGQYF. The CDR3, as DNA: TGCGCCAGCAGCTCTCACAGGGACGGGCAGTACTTC. Together with reference TRBV5-1 and TRBJ2-7, the CDR3 gives the full variable domain: KAGVTQTPRYLIKTRGQQVTLSCSPISGHRSVSWYQQTPGQGLQFLFEYFSETQRNKGNFPGRFSGRQFSNSRSEMNVSTLELGDSALYLCASSSHRDGQYFGPGTRLTVT.

The V gene is TRBV28, the J gene TRBJ1-3; the match to TRBD1 covers 7 bases. The CDR3 is made up of 16 amino acids. Germline trimming cut 5 bases from V and 0 bases from J; bases unmatched to any gene: 7. Germline assignment: CDR1 MDHEN and CDR2 SYDVKM. For the CDR3, the DNA is TGTGCCAGCAGTCCCACAGGGGAATTCTCTGGAAACACCATATATTTT. Residues: CASSPTGEFSGNTIYF.

The CDR3 region is CAWAPGTSGGRAKNIQYF. The CDR3 coding sequence is TGTGCCTGGGCTCCCGGGACTAGCGGGGGCCGAGCCAAAAACATTCAGTACTTC. This rearrangement joins TRBV30 to TRBJ2-4; 14 nucleotides agree with TRBD2. V gave up 5 bases and J gave up 0 bases; unmatched junction bases: 9. The germline gives CDR1 GTSNPN, CDR2 SVGIG (reference sequence). The CDR3 covers 18 residues.

In DNA, the CDR3 is TGTGCCAGCAGCTTAGATATAGCGGTAGGCGAGCAGTACTTC. This sequence encodes CASSLDIAVGEQYF. The V call is TRBV7-2, the J call TRBJ2-7, with a weak D call TRBD2 (6 bases). Germline lookup yields CDR1 SGHTA and CDR2 FQGNSA. CDR3 length: 14 amino acids. The V end lost 1 base, the J end lost 6 bases, and 13 bases lay between the germline ends.

The chain links TRBV7-2 to TRBJ2-3, with D perhaps TRBD2 (6 bases). Germline V gene sequence: CDR1 SGHTA, CDR2 FQGNSA. The CDR3 runs 15 residues. Trimming took 5 bases from V and 6 from J, leaving 18 bases between them. Here the CDR3 reads CASSLSHGGRDTQYF. DNA of the CDR3: TGTGCCAGCAGCCTAAGTCATGGGGGGAGGGATACGCAGTATTTT.

CDR3 region: CASSLATGMQPQHF. The CDR3 DNA follows: TGTGCCAGCAGCTTGGCCACAGGGATGCAGCCCCAGCATTTT. This sequence joins TRBV5-6 and TRBJ1-5; D might be TRBD1 (6 bases). V lost 0 bases and J lost 7, with 11 bases in between. The germline V gene encodes CDR1 SGHDT and CDR2 YYEEEE. The CDR3 length is 14 residues.

This chain joins TRBV9 and TRBJ2-2; maybe TRBD2 (6 bases). The CDR3 extends over 16 amino acids. Trimming took 0 bases from V and 4 from J, leaving 13 bases between them. Looked up from germline, CDR1 is SGDLS and CDR2 is YYNGEE. CDR3 DNA sequence: TGTGCCAGCAGCGTAGTCGCGGGGCATGGCACCGGGGAGCTGTTTTTT. Translating it yields CASSVVAGHGTGELFF.

This chain connects TRBV7-3 to TRBJ2-5; D is undetermined. Deletions cut 2 bases from V and 5 bases from J, with 9 bases between. Germline CDR1 is SGHTA and CDR2 is FQGTGA. The CDR3 has 13 amino acids. The CDR3 bases are TGTGCCAGCAGCTTAGCCCCGAGGGAGACCCAGTACTTC. Its translation is CASSLAPRETQYF.

This chain connects TRBV2 to TRBJ2-5, with 7 bases matching TRBD2. This CDR3 comprises 14 residues. V shed 4 bases and J 4 bases; nucleotides not matched to a gene: 6. CDR1 and CDR2 (germline): SNHLY, FYNNEI. The CDR3 is CASSGTRNLETQYF. CDR3 nucleotide sequence: TGTGCCAGCAGTGGGACTAGGAATCTAGAGACCCAGTACTTC. The full variable domain, rest sourced from reference TRBV2 and TRBJ2-5, is EPEVTQTPSHQVTQMGQEVILRCVPISNHLYFYWYRQILGQKVEFLVSFYNNEISEKSEIFDDQFSVERPDGSNFTLKIRSTKLEDSAMYFCASSGTRNLETQYFGPGTRLLVL.

This chain joins TRBV27 and TRBJ1-4, with D perhaps TRBD1 (6 bases). Trimming removed 0 bases from V and 8 bases from J, with 16 bases in between. CDR1 is MNHEY and CDR2 is SMNVEV in the germline V gene (reference sequence). This CDR3 contains 16 residues. Written as DNA, the CDR3 is TGTGCCAGCAGTTTATCGACGGTGAAGGGGGACGAAAAACTGTTTTTT. This gives the protein CASSLSTVKGDEKLFF.

The chain couples TRBV4-1 to TRBJ1-1; D possibly corresponds to TRBD1 (5 bases). V dropped 4 bases and J dropped 0 bases, with 12 bases sitting between them. CDR3 size: 15 residues. CDR1 and CDR2 (germline): MGHRA, YSYEKL. DNA for the CDR3: TGCGCCAGCAGCCGAAACACAGGACTGAACACTGAAGCTTTCTTT. The encoded protein is CASSRNTGLNTEAFF.

The chain joins TRBV12-5 to TRBJ2-3, with 7 bases aligning to TRBD2. With 7 bases clipped from V and 0 bases from J, the junction kept 4 bases outside the gene matches. The germline gives CDR1 LGHNT, CDR2 FRNRAP. The CDR3 is 14 residues long. CDR3 amino acids: CASAWRESTDTQYF. For the CDR3, the DNA is TGTGCTAGTGCTTGGCGGGAGAGCACAGATACGCAGTATTTT.

V is TRBV29-1 and J is TRBJ2-1; 12 bases fit TRBD2. Germline V lookup: CDR1 SQVTM, CDR2 ANQGSEA. The CDR3 is 15 residues long. The CDR3 here is CTLLAGGGSYNEQFF. The DNA of the CDR3 is TGCACCCTACTAGCGGGGGGTGGCTCCTACAATGAGCAGTTCTTC.

The rearrangement links TRBV19 to TRBJ1-6; D may be TRBD1 (5 bases). Trimming took off 3 bases at V and 6 bases at J, with 12 bases between the two ends. Germline CDR1 is LNHDA and CDR2 is SQIVND (reference sequence). The CDR3 is 15 residues long. Written as DNA, the CDR3 is TGTGCCAGTAGTATGGCTCAGGGTGGTAATTCACCCCTCCACTTT. It yields the protein CASSMAQGGNSPLHF. The whole variable domain, remainder taken from reference TRBV19 and TRBJ1-6, is DGGITQSPKYLFRKEGQNVTLSCEQNLNHDAMYWYRQDPGQGLRLIYYSQIVNDFQKGDIAEGYSVSREKKESFPLTVTSAQKNPTAFYLCASSMAQGGNSPLHFGNGTRLTVT.

V gene TRBV6-5 combines with J gene TRBJ2-5; 8 bases are a match to TRBD1. CDR3 length: 14 amino acids. Losses at the gene ends were 6 bases for V and 5 bases for J; bases not matched to a gene: 8. The germline gives CDR1 MNHEY, CDR2 SVGAGI. CDR3 residues: CASSRGQVAETQYF. CDR3 sequence (DNA): TGTGCCAGCAGCAGGGGACAGGTTGCTGAGACCCAGTACTTC.

In its sample, this clone was seen a few times. V is TRBV5-6 and J is TRBJ2-2, with 8 bases fitting TRBD1. Trimming at V came to 2 bases and at J to 6 bases, leaving 9 bases not matched to a gene. CDR3 length equals 16 residues. Looked up from germline, CDR1 is SGHDT and CDR2 is YYEEEE. CDR3 coding DNA: TGTGCCAGCAGCTTCGTGTTGGGACAGGAGCCCGGGGAGCTGTTTTTT. This gives the protein CASSFVLGQEPGELFF.

This chain uses TRBV30 with TRBJ1-5; unclear D gene. CDR1 is GTSNPN, CDR2 SVGIG, per germline (reference sequence). This CDR3 contains 14 residues. Trimming cost V 0 bases and J 6 bases, with 12 bases left between them. The CDR3 coding sequence is TGTGCCTGGAGTGTAGCGGGAGGCGGTCAGCCCCAGCATTTT. Translation gives CAWSVAGGGQPQHF. Based on the CDR3 plus reference TRBV30 and TRBJ1-5, the full variable domain is SQTIHQWPATLVQPVGSPLSLECTVEGTSNPNLYWYRQAAGRGLQLLFYSVGIGQISSEVPQNLSASRPQDRQFILSSKKLLLSDSGFYLCAWSVAGGGQPQHFGDGTRLSIL.

The rearrangement joins TRBV2 to TRBJ2-3; 8 bases align to TRBD1. CDR3 length: 14 amino acids. Germline lookup yields CDR1 SNHLY and CDR2 FYNNEI. V gave up 7 bases and J gave up 0 bases; unmatched junction bases: 3. CDR3: CASKRTGSTDTQYF. CDR3 DNA: TGTGCCAGCAAAAGGACAGGGAGCACAGATACGCAGTATTTT.

The gene calls are TRBV7-6 and TRBJ2-1; 7 nucleotides match TRBD2. This CDR3 contains 16 residues. Germline V gene data show CDR1 as SGHVS and CDR2 as FNYEAQ. V lost 5 bases to trimming and J lost 0 bases; unmatched junction nucleotides: 7. The CDR3 DNA is TGTGCCAGCAGCCCTTCTAGCGGCTACTCCTACAATGAGCAGTTCTTC. It encodes CASSPSSGYSYNEQFF.

This chain uses TRBV4-2 with TRBJ2-7; D unresolved. In germline, CDR1 is LGHNA, CDR2 YNFKEQ. The V gene lost 0 bases and the J gene lost 4 bases, with 7 bases spanning the gap. The CDR3 length is 13 residues. CDR3 in amino acids: CASSQDVSYEQYF. Here the CDR3 DNA reads TGTGCCAGCAGCCAAGATGTGAGTTACGAGCAGTACTTC.

The J gene is TRBJ2-7, the V gene TRBV28, with 7 bases fitting TRBD1. J lost 5 bases, V lost 6 bases, and 7 bases had no gene match. This CDR3 spans 13 amino acids. The germline CDR1 and CDR2 sequences are MDHEN and SYDVKM. CDR3 residues: CASRWTGWHEQYF. CDR3 DNA sequence: TGTGCCAGCAGATGGACAGGTTGGCACGAGCAGTACTTC.

This chain connects TRBV29-1 to TRBJ1-2, with D tentatively TRBD1 (5 bases). Between the trimmed V and J ends, which lost 2 bases and 8 bases, there was a span of 12 bases. Germline V CDR1 and CDR2: SQVTM, ANQGSEA. This CDR3 region has 12 residues. The CDR3 DNA follows: TGCAGCGTTGAAATGGGGCCGAGAGGCTACACCTTC. Its translation is CSVEMGPRGYTF.

The chain links TRBV6-5 to TRBJ2-7, with D possibly matching TRBD2 (6 bases). This CDR3 is 14 amino acids long. CDR1 is MNHEY and CDR2 is SVGAGI in the germline V gene. Trimming stripped 6 bases from V and 4 bases from J, with 16 bases between. The DNA of the CDR3 is TGTGCCAGCAGCCCGACTAGTACGGGGTACGAGCAGTACTTC. Its protein is CASSPTSTGYEQYF.

This chain links TRBV27 with TRBJ1-5; D is unclear. V was shortened by 5 bases and J by 4 bases, with 9 bases between the two germline ends. The CDR3 extends over 13 amino acids. Per germline, CDR1 MNHEY and CDR2 SMNVEV (reference sequence). CDR3 residues: CASSVSGNQPQHF. CDR3 nucleotides: TGTGCCAGCAGTGTGAGTGGTAATCAGCCCCAGCATTTT.

CDR3 in amino acids: CASSLAGQGVVIQYF. DNA for the CDR3: TGCGCCAGCAGCTTGGCCGGACAGGGGGTGGTCATTCAGTACTTC. This rearrangement joins TRBV5-1 to TRBJ2-4; 10 nucleotides agree with TRBD1. J gave up 9 bases and V 0 bases, and 6 bases lay outside the gene matches. CDR3 length: 15 residues. Germline CDR1 and CDR2: SGHRS and YFSETQ.